Following are 20 T cell receptor beta chains from one sample sequenced in a study of a mutant IDH1 vaccine in newly diagnosed glioma. Measured with immunoSEQ multiplex PCR; TCRdb has only the in-frame clones, and not every one. The sample has over 80,000 clones, 80% to 90% seen once. Time point noted: week 47, end of study. A 20-mer mutant IDH1 peptide at 300 ug was injected subcutaneously with topical imiquimod. No antigen is known for these receptors. The starting material was PBMCs, obtained from a glioma patient whose treatment included an IDH1 peptide vaccine. These receptor sequences come from a man in his forties or fifties with glioma.

The chain carries TRBV9 and TRBJ1-6; unclear D gene. The CDR3 loop spans 15 amino acids. Trimming removed 5 bases from V and 7 bases from J, with 16 bases in between. Germline V gene sequence: CDR1 SGDLS, CDR2 YYNGEE. The DNA of the CDR3 is TGTGCCAGCAGGGACGAAGTTTCCCGAAATTCACCCCTCCACTTT. Translated: CASRDEVSRNSPLHF.

This chain links TRBV7-2 with TRBJ1-3, with unresolved D. This CDR3 contains 15 residues. V lost 2 bases, J lost 0 bases, and 8 bases lay in between. Germline V CDR1 and CDR2: SGHTA, FQGNSA. CDR3 nucleotide sequence: TGTGCCAGCAGCTTACTCGGAAACTCTGGAAACACCATATATTTT. This gives the protein CASSLLGNSGNTIYF. Full variable domain (missing parts from reference TRBV7-2 and TRBJ1-3): GAGVSQSPSNKVTEKGKDVELRCDPISGHTALYWYRQSLGQGLEFLIYFQGNSAPDKSGLPSDRFSAERTGGSVSTLTIQRTQQEDSAVYLCASSLLGNSGNTIYFGEGSWLTVV.

J is TRBJ2-1 and V is TRBV7-9; 9 bases align to TRBD2. Germline-derived CDR1 and CDR2 are SEHNR and FQNEAQ (reference sequence). The CDR3 sequence is 19 residues long. Germline trimming cut 5 bases from V and 5 bases from J; bases unmatched to any gene: 19. The chain's CDR3 is CASSGRGSGRPMTNNEQFF. In DNA form, the CDR3 reads TGTGCCAGCAGCGGTCGAGGTAGCGGGAGACCCATGACCAACAATGAGCAGTTCTTC.

The chain links TRBV19 to TRBJ2-5, with D hard to call. Trimming shortened V by 1 base and J by 1 base, and 10 bases separated the two germline ends. The CDR3 covers 15 residues. Germline values: CDR1 LNHDA, CDR2 SQIVND (reference sequence). CDR3 in DNA: TGTGCCAGTAGTATAGTTAGGGCATCCCAAGAGACCCAGTACTTC. Its protein is CASSIVRASQETQYF.

The genes are TRBV18 and TRBJ1-1; D not resolved. This CDR3 region has 13 residues. The V gene lost 5 bases and the J gene lost 1 base, with 8 bases spanning the gap. CDR1 and CDR2 from the germline V gene are KGHSH and LQKENI. The DNA for the CDR3 is TGTGCCAGCTCAGGGGAAAAGAACACTGAAGCTTTCTTT. It specifies CASSGEKNTEAFF. Complete variable domain (other parts from reference TRBV18 and TRBJ1-1): NAGVMQNPRHLVRRRGQEARLRCSPMKGHSHVYWYRQLPEEGLKFMVYLQKENIIDESGMPKERFSAEFPKEGPSILRIQQVVRGDSAAYFCASSGEKNTEAFFGQGTRLTVV.

This chain uses TRBV5-6 with TRBJ2-1; the D gene is possibly TRBD1 (6 bases). The germline V and J ends were trimmed by 5 bases and 3 bases, with 15 bases remaining between them. CDR1 is SGHDT and CDR2 is YYEEEE in the germline V gene. The CDR3 sequence is 15 residues long. The CDR3 nucleotides are TGTGCCAGCAGATACGGACAGACCTACTACAATGAGCAGTTCTTC. Protein: CASRYGQTYYNEQFF.

The CDR3 region is CASSPAGGQDTEAFF. CDR3 bases: TGTGCCAGCAGCCCGGCGGGGGGGCAGGACACTGAAGCTTTCTTT. This rearrangement joins TRBV7-9 to TRBJ1-1; possibly TRBD1 for D (6 bases). This CDR3 has 15 residues. The germline V and J ends were trimmed by 5 bases and 3 bases, with 16 bases remaining between them. In germline, CDR1 is SEHNR, CDR2 FQNEAQ (reference sequence).

The V call is TRBV25-1, the J call TRBJ1-6; D gene ambiguous. Trimming removed 1 base at V and 1 base at J, with 5 bases between. Germline assignment: CDR1 MGHDK and CDR2 SYGVNS. CDR3 size: 15 residues. CDR3: CASSEFGSYNSPLHF. In DNA, the CDR3 is TGTGCCAGCAGTGAATTCGGTTCCTATAATTCACCCCTCCACTTT.

This sequence joins TRBV5-5 and TRBJ1-4, with D unclear. The V and J ends lost 1 base and 8 bases respectively, with 3 bases between them. The germline gives CDR1 SGHKS, CDR2 YYEKEE (reference sequence). This CDR3 has 11 residues. The chain's CDR3 is CASSLREKLFF. CDR3 nucleotides: TGTGCCAGCAGCTTGAGAGAAAAACTGTTTTTT.

The chain combines TRBV7-2 with TRBJ2-3; 11 bases line up with TRBD1. Germline CDR1 and CDR2: SGHTA and FQGNSA. CDR3 length: 17 amino acids. J was trimmed by 3 bases and V by 1 base; bases with no gene match: 6. The CDR3 protein is CASSLDWTGGATDTQYF. CDR3 DNA: TGTGCCAGCAGCTTAGATTGGACAGGGGGCGCAACAGATACGCAGTATTTT.

The CDR3 DNA reads as TGTGCCACCAGCAGATCCCGTTCTAGGGACGGAGATACGCAGTATTTT. Translated: CATSRSRSRDGDTQYF. V and J are TRBV15 and TRBJ2-3; D is tentatively TRBD1 or TRBD2 (5 bases each). Germline values: CDR1 LNHNV, CDR2 YYDKDF (reference sequence). Trimming took off 2 bases at V and 5 bases at J, with 17 bases between the two ends. CDR3 length: 16 residues.

The rearrangement uses TRBV7-2 and TRBJ1-5; D is undetermined. Germline CDR1 is SGHTA and CDR2 is FQGNSA. V lost 0 bases, J lost 0 bases, and 9 bases lay in between. The length of the CDR3 is 16 residues. This chain's CDR3 is CASSLAGRSSNQPQHF. As DNA, the CDR3 is TGTGCCAGCAGCTTAGCGGGGAGGAGTAGCAATCAGCCCCAGCATTTT.

The V call is TRBV4-3, the J call TRBJ2-2; 8 bases map to TRBD2. Germline values: CDR1 LGHNA, CDR2 YSLEER. This CDR3 contains 18 residues. Unmatched junction bases numbered 7, after V lost 0 bases and J lost 1 base. CDR3 coding DNA: TGCGCCAGCAGCCAAGATACTGGGCTAGCGGGGAACACCGGGGAGCTGTTTTTT. It is translated as CASSQDTGLAGNTGELFF.

This clone was picked up a small number of times. V usage is TRBV5-5 and J usage is TRBJ1-1, with a possible D match to TRBD1 (5 bases). The CDR3 runs to 16 residues. V was cut by 1 base and J by 4 bases, with 17 bases left in between. From germline, CDR1 is SGHKS and CDR2 YYEKEE (reference sequence). The CDR3 region is CASSLIASDSSTEAFF. The CDR3 nucleotides are TGTGCCAGCAGCTTGATCGCCTCCGACAGTAGCACTGAAGCTTTCTTT.

This clone was counted between two and nine times. The rearrangement uses TRBV4-3 and TRBJ1-1; D is possibly TRBD1 (6 bases). Germline V gene data show CDR1 as LGHNA and CDR2 as YSLEER. The CDR3 contains 16 residues. V was trimmed by 1 base and J by 1 base, leaving 13 bases between them. CDR3 protein: CASSQGFGTRNTEAFF. In nucleotides, the CDR3 is TGCGCCAGCAGCCAAGGTTTTGGGACAAGGAACACTGAAGCTTTCTTT.

The chain links TRBV5-8 to TRBJ1-5, with D unclear. The V end was cut by 3 bases, the J end by 1 base, with 14 bases between. Germline values: CDR1 SGHTS, CDR2 YDEGEE. The length of the CDR3 is 16 residues. CDR3 in amino acids: CASSYPRARSNQPQHF. CDR3 bases: TGTGCCAGCAGCTACCCGAGGGCCAGGAGCAATCAGCCCCAGCATTTT.

The rearrangement links TRBV7-9 to TRBJ1-1; a weak D match, TRBD1 (5 bases). The CDR3 extends over 12 amino acids. V was clipped by 4 bases and J by 11 bases, with 14 bases between them. Germline V CDR1 and CDR2: SEHNR, FQNEAQ (reference sequence). CDR3 DNA: TGTGCCAGCAGCTCGGGACCTTTACAGGCTTTCTTT. Protein product: CASSSGPLQAFF. The complete variable domain, with remaining parts taken from reference TRBV7-9 and TRBJ1-1, reads DTGVSQNPRHKITKRGQNVTFRCDPISEHNRLYWYRQTLGQGPEFLTYFQNEAQLEKSRLLSDRFSAERPKGSFSTLEIQRTEQGDSAMYLCASSSGPLQAFFGQGTRLTVV.

V usage is TRBV9 and J usage is TRBJ2-3, with a weak D call TRBD2 (6 bases). V was trimmed by 0 bases and J by 2 bases, leaving 10 bases between them. In germline, CDR1 is SGDLS, CDR2 YYNGEE. The CDR3 is 15 amino acids. CDR3 region: CASSVGGLSTDTQYF. The CDR3 coding sequence is TGTGCCAGCAGCGTAGGAGGACTATCCACAGATACGCAGTATTTT.

The chain has TRBV5-4 and TRBJ2-3; D gene uncertain. Per the germline V gene, CDR1 is SGHNT and CDR2 is YYREEE (reference sequence). The CDR3 consists of 14 residues. V shed 4 bases and J shed 1 base, with 10 bases lying between them. The CDR3 sequence: CASSPLPGTDTQYF. The CDR3 DNA reads as TGTGCCAGCAGCCCACTCCCAGGCACAGATACGCAGTATTTT.

The chain recombines TRBV10-1 with TRBJ2-3, with TRBD2 identical over 16 bases. The CDR3 is 18 residues long. The trim removed 8 bases at V and 0 bases at J, leaving 8 bases unmatched. Germline-derived CDR1 and CDR2 are WNHNN and SYGVQD (reference sequence). The CDR3 is CASPGLAGGTSSTDTQYF. The CDR3 DNA follows: TGCGCCAGCCCGGGACTAGCGGGGGGGACCTCTAGCACAGATACGCAGTATTTT.